This T cell receptor beta chain was observed in a study of tumor-infiltrating lymphocytes in primary liver carcinoma. Across the whole study: Patients, male and female, were 30 to 69 years old. Tumors were stage T1-T3 N0M0, roughly 4 to 11 cm across. Whole-study results and caveats: Relative to blood, tumors carried a significantly larger fraction of the repertoire in their top 250 clones (p = 0.039).

Germline assignment: CDR1 MNHNY and CDR2 SVGAGI (reference sequence). The CDR3 totals 16 residues. With 500 ng total RNA as template and a constant-region primer, TCR beta cDNA was made. Slightly modified ARM-PCR served as the procedure for the TCR beta libraries. These libraries came from three rounds of nested multiplex PCR. For approximately 11 cycles apiece, the opening two PCR rounds ran with TRBV1-TRBV30 forward primers and a C-beta reverse primer. TCRdb fed the multiplex PCR reads into MiXCR, producing one record per CDR3 protein. The table lists about 92,000 distinct CDR3 sequences, less than 70% of them singletons. Comments on this clonotype: Its target is not known. An end of the junction does not agree with germline; a read error may underlie this.

Co-extraction yielded RNA and DNA from around 20-30 mg of unsorted bulk tissue. This receptor was identified in a man between 35 and 55 years old with primary liver carcinoma and hepatitis B virus infection. The chain employs TRBV6-6 and TRBJ2-1; 7 bases are a match to TRBD2. The source material was tumor-adjacent normal liver tissue. CDR3 coding DNA: TGTGCCAGCGCCGGGCCGACTAGCCTCTCCTACAATGAGCACTTCTTC. Translation gives CASAGPTSLSYNEHFF.